This T cell receptor beta chain appears in the sequencing data of a study of T cells in localized non-small cell lung cancer. Whole-study findings and limits: Because researchers sequenced only one region of the tumor, heterogeneity is still possible. In adjacent lung appeared a median 57 of the top 100 tumor clones. T cell clonality was highest in uninvolved adjacent lung, above tumor. Longer overall survival was associated with a higher density of T cells in the blood.

TCRdb's table, derived via immunoSEQ multiplex PCR, lists solely in-frame clones and lacks some. The sample includes tens of thousands of clones, over 75% of them seen just once. About this clone itself: What it binds is unknown.

The germline gives CDR1 SGHTA, CDR2 FQGNSA. The CDR3 spans 15 residues. With 1 base clipped from V and 11 bases from J, the junction kept 13 bases outside the gene matches. The rearrangement uses TRBV7-2 and TRBJ1-2; the match to TRBD1 covers 7 bases. This sample comprised peripheral blood, obtained before any cancer treatment. The receptor was derived from a female donor older than 55 with stage I lung adenocarcinoma. The CDR3 is CASSLVIGTTGPYTF. The CDR3 region has the DNA TGTGCCAGCAGCTTAGTTATCGGTACGACAGGGCCTTACACCTTC.